These 5 T cell receptor beta chains were all obtained from the same sample, sequenced in a study of T cell responses to AZD1222 COVID-19 vaccine. Only in-frame clones appear in the TCRdb table, and some are missing; sequencing was by immunoSEQ multiplex PCR. The sample lists about 120,000 clones, around 90% occurring once. Source: peripheral blood, taken 28 days after the second AZD1222 dose. Every receptor here comes from an adult who received the AZD1222 COVID-19 vaccine.

The V gene is TRBV5-6, the J gene TRBJ1-5; D may be TRBD1 (5 bases). The V end was cut by 4 bases, the J end by 7 bases, with 18 bases between. The CDR3 spans 15 residues. The germline CDR1 and CDR2 sequences are SGHDT and YYEEEE. The CDR3 nucleotides are TGTGCCAGCAGCAAAGGGACCGGCCCCAACCAGCCCCAGCATTTT. This sequence encodes CASSKGTGPNQPQHF.

V is TRBV28 and J is TRBJ2-5; D is uncertain. The germline gives CDR1 MDHEN, CDR2 SYDVKM. The CDR3 covers 12 residues. V lost 6 bases and J 5 bases, leaving 10 bases between the germline ends. The CDR3 coding sequence is TGTGCCAGCAGCCGCCACGGGGAGACCCAGTACTTC. Its translation is CASSRHGETQYF.

The chain employs TRBV19 and TRBJ1-2; D gene uncertain. This CDR3 is built from 16 residues. CDR1 and CDR2 from the germline V gene are LNHDA and SQIVND (reference sequence). V shed 0 bases and J shed 4 bases, with 15 bases lying between them. CDR3 loop: CASSIDQNPVLYGYTF. The CDR3 DNA follows: TGTGCCAGTAGTATAGATCAGAACCCCGTCCTCTATGGCTACACCTTC.

In nucleotides, the CDR3 is TGTGCCAGCAGTTGGGTGGAAAGCTACACCTTC. Encoded protein: CASSWVESYTF. The rearrangement uses TRBV2 and TRBJ1-2, with D uncertain. The V end lost 5 bases, the J end lost 9 bases, and 10 bases lay between the germline ends. The germline gives CDR1 SNHLY, CDR2 FYNNEI. The CDR3 is 11 amino acids.

The chain employs TRBV2 and TRBJ2-7; 8 positions agree with TRBD2. Germline CDR1 reads SNHLY; CDR2 reads FYNNEI. This CDR3 region has 15 residues. Losses at the gene ends were 7 bases for V and 0 bases for J; bases not matched to a gene: 8. In nucleotides, the CDR3 is TGTGCCAGCAAAGCTAGCGGGCAGAGCTCCTACGAGCAGTACTTC. Encoded protein: CASKASGQSSYEQYF.